The following is a T cell receptor beta chain sequence with its context. The sample originates from a study of cytomegalovirus exposure and HLA in healthy donors. Study-wide background: When 350 to 400 donors were genotyped, more than 70% of them were found to fall in the Caucasian-associated ancestry cluster.

Germline lookup yields CDR1 SGHRS and CDR2 YFSETQ. The CDR3 totals 13 residues. The germline V and J ends were trimmed by 0 bases and 5 bases, with 6 bases remaining between them. Primers included in the PCR were 60 Vbeta and 13 Jbeta primers. Measured with immunoSEQ multiplex PCR; TCRdb has only the in-frame clones, and not every one. The sample includes roughly 200,000 clones, around 80% of them seen just once. The source of this sequence is a man aged 25-40 years in good health and CMV-seronegative. This chain joins TRBV5-1 and TRBJ2-1; D possibly corresponds to TRBD2 (6 bases). Sequenced sample: PBMCs. The CDR3: CASSLGGDNEQFF. The CDR3 DNA follows: TGCGCCAGCAGCTTGGGGGGGGACAATGAGCAGTTCTTC.